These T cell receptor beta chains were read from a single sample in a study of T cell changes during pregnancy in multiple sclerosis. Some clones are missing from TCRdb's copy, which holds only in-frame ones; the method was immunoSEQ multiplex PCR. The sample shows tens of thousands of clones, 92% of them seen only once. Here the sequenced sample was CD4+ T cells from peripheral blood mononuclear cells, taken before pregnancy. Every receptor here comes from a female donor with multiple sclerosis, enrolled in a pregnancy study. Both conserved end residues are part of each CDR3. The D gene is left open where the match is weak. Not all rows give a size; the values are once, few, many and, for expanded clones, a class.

cdr3_nt: TGCAGCGTGGGTGGAGTAGGTGGCAATGAGCAGTTCTTC
cdr3_aa: CSVGGVGGNEQFF
d_call: NA
clone_size: NA
j_call: TRBJ2-1
v_call: TRBV29-1

cdr3_nt: TGTGCCAGCAGCACCCCGTCGGGGGGTGGGGAAAAACTGTTTTTT
cdr3_aa: CASSTPSGGGEKLFF
d_call: NA
clone_size: once
j_call: TRBJ1-4
v_call: TRBV28

cdr3_nt: TGTGCCAGCAGCCAAGACGCAGGGAAAATTATTGAAGCTTTCTTT
cdr3_aa: CASSQDAGKIIEAFF
d_call: NA
clone_size: NA
j_call: TRBJ1-1
v_call: TRBV14

cdr3_nt: TGTGCCAGCGGCCCAGCCGGGACAGGGAACTACGAGCAGTACTTC
cdr3_aa: CASGPAGTGNYEQYF
d_call: TRBD1
clone_size: NA
j_call: TRBJ2-7
v_call: TRBV6-5

cdr3_nt: TGTGCCAGCAGGGACCGGGACAGGGTAAATTTGAGCAATCAGCCCCAGCATTTT
cdr3_aa: CASRDRDRVNLSNQPQHF
d_call: TRBD1
clone_size: NA
j_call: TRBJ1-5
v_call: TRBV28

cdr3_nt: TGTGCCATCAGTGATCCACAAACTAATTCACCCCTCCACTTT
cdr3_aa: CAISDPQTNSPLHF
d_call: NA
clone_size: NA
j_call: TRBJ1-6
v_call: TRBV10-3

cdr3_nt: TGTGCCAGCACCAAGTCCGGGACAGGGTACACCGGGGAGCTGTTTTTT
cdr3_aa: CASTKSGTGYTGELFF
d_call: TRBD1
clone_size: NA
j_call: TRBJ2-2
v_call: TRBV27

cdr3_nt: TGTGCCAGCAGCTTCAGGGGTGATCAGCCCCAGCATTTT
cdr3_aa: CASSFRGDQPQHF
d_call: NA
clone_size: NA
j_call: TRBJ1-5
v_call: TRBV7-8

cdr3_nt: TGTGCCAGCAGACAGGGATTGGACACCGGGGAGCTGTTTTTT
cdr3_aa: CASRQGLDTGELFF
d_call: NA
clone_size: NA
j_call: TRBJ2-2
v_call: TRBV2

cdr3_nt: TGCGCCAGCAGCACGCGCGGAGATACGCAGTATTTT
cdr3_aa: CASSTRGDTQYF
d_call: NA
clone_size: NA
j_call: TRBJ2-3
v_call: TRBV5-1

cdr3_nt: TGTGCCAGCAGTCCCCGGGGAGGGGCCAACGTCCTGACTTTC
cdr3_aa: CASSPRGGANVLTF
d_call: NA
clone_size: NA
j_call: TRBJ2-6
v_call: TRBV28

cdr3_nt: TGCGCCAGCAGCTTGGCAGGGGCCAGGGGCACTGAAGCTTTCTTT
cdr3_aa: CASSLAGARGTEAFF
d_call: NA
clone_size: few
j_call: TRBJ1-1
v_call: TRBV5-1

cdr3_nt: TGTGCCAGCAGTCGACAGGGCTCCACCTTC
cdr3_aa: CASSRQGSTF
d_call: TRBD1
clone_size: NA
j_call: TRBJ1-2
v_call: TRBV6-1

cdr3_nt: TGCAGCGTAAAACAGGGAGTCGGCACTGAAGCTTTCTTT
cdr3_aa: CSVKQGVGTEAFF
d_call: NA
clone_size: NA
j_call: TRBJ1-1
v_call: TRBV29-1

cdr3_nt: TGTGCCATCGGGACTAGCGATGGGGCCGAGCAGTACTTC
cdr3_aa: CAIGTSDGAEQYF
d_call: TRBD2
clone_size: NA
j_call: TRBJ2-7
v_call: TRBV10-3

cdr3_nt: TGTGCCAGCAACCTCGGGACACCTGAAAAACTGTTTTTT
cdr3_aa: CASNLGTPEKLFF
d_call: NA
clone_size: NA
j_call: TRBJ1-4
v_call: TRBV28

cdr3_nt: TGTGCCAGCAGTGGCGGGACAGGCGTCTATGGCTACACCTTC
cdr3_aa: CASSGGTGVYGYTF
d_call: TRBD1
clone_size: NA
j_call: TRBJ1-2
v_call: TRBV6-1

cdr3_nt: TGCGCCAGCAGCAAGGTAGGAGCGGGAGGAACCACCTCCTACGAGCAGTACTTC
cdr3_aa: CASSKVGAGGTTSYEQYF
d_call: TRBD2
clone_size: NA
j_call: TRBJ2-7
v_call: TRBV5-1

cdr3_nt: TGTGCCAGCAGCTTGGACAGGGCCGCTCAGCAGTTCTTC
cdr3_aa: CASSLDRAAQQFF
d_call: TRBD1
clone_size: NA
j_call: TRBJ2-1
v_call: TRBV11-1

cdr3_nt: TGTGCCAGCTCACCACCTTCTAGCGGGAGGGCCACCGAGCAGTACTTC
cdr3_aa: CASSPPSSGRATEQYF
d_call: TRBD2
clone_size: NA
j_call: TRBJ2-7
v_call: TRBV18

cdr3_nt: TGTGCCTGGAGCACATCTTATGGCTACACCTTC
cdr3_aa: CAWSTSYGYTF
d_call: NA
clone_size: NA
j_call: TRBJ1-2
v_call: TRBV30

cdr3_nt: TGTGCCAGCAGTAAAGGACAGGGGTACGAGCAGTACTTC
cdr3_aa: CASSKGQGYEQYF
d_call: TRBD1
clone_size: NA
j_call: TRBJ2-7
v_call: TRBV6-5

cdr3_nt: TGTGCCTCCCTTGGGGGAGGCACCAACACCGGGGAGCTGTTTTTT
cdr3_aa: CASLGGGTNTGELFF
d_call: NA
clone_size: NA
j_call: TRBJ2-2
v_call: TRBV10-3

cdr3_nt: TGTGCCTGGAGTCCCTCCCCTTGGGCAGGAGCTTTCTTT
cdr3_aa: CAWSPSPWAGAFF
d_call: NA
clone_size: once
j_call: TRBJ1-1
v_call: TRBV30

cdr3_nt: TGTGCCAGCAGTGAAATCAAGCTATCCTACGAGCAGTACTTC
cdr3_aa: CASSEIKLSYEQYF
d_call: NA
clone_size: NA
j_call: TRBJ2-7
v_call: TRBV6-1

cdr3_nt: TGTGCCAGCAGCCCCCTAGCGGTAAACAATGAGCAGTTCTTC
cdr3_aa: CASSPLAVNNEQFF
d_call: TRBD2
clone_size: NA
j_call: TRBJ2-1
v_call: TRBV27